One sample yielded the 23 T cell receptor beta chains listed below, sequenced in a study of T cell changes during pregnancy in multiple sclerosis. Repertoires were generated with immunoSEQ multiplex PCR, while TCRdb's copy carries only in-frame clones and drops some. Altogether some 43,000 clones are present, roughly 88% being singletons, with the ten largest covering roughly 1.5%. The starting material was peripheral blood, obtained in the first trimester of pregnancy. These receptors all come from a female donor in good health, enrolled as a control in a pregnancy study.

The rearrangement uses TRBV28 and TRBJ1-6; D gene ambiguous. Germline V CDR1 and CDR2: MDHEN, SYDVKM. The V and J ends lost 5 bases and 5 bases respectively, with 7 bases between them. There are 13 residues in the CDR3. The CDR3 bases are TGTGCCAGCAGTCTACAGAATAATTCACCCCTCCACTTT. Amino acid sequence: CASSLQNNSPLHF. Full variable domain (remainder filled in from reference TRBV28 and TRBJ1-6): DVKVTQSSRYLVKRTGEKVFLECVQDMDHENMFWYRQDPGLGLRLIYFSYDVKMKEKGDIPEGYSVSREKKERFSLILESASTNQTSMYLCASSLQNNSPLHFGNGTRLTVT.

V usage is TRBV5-1 and J usage is TRBJ2-5, with D possibly TRBD2 on 6 matching bases. The germline V gene encodes CDR1 SGHRS and CDR2 YFSETQ. Trimming took off 0 bases at V and 12 bases at J, with 12 bases between the two ends. The CDR3 has 12 residues. For the CDR3, the DNA is TGCGCCAGCAGCTTGGAGGCGGGATGGAAGTACTTC. Translated, it gives CASSLEAGWKYF.

CDR3: CASSLSGFGYTF. CDR3 coding DNA: TGTGCCAGCAGCTTATCAGGGTTTGGCTACACCTTC. The rearrangement joins TRBV7-9 to TRBJ1-2; maybe TRBD1 (5 bases). CDR1 is SEHNR and CDR2 is FQNEAQ in the germline V gene (reference sequence). V dropped 2 bases and J dropped 7 bases, with 8 bases sitting between them. This CDR3 spans 12 amino acids.

This chain uses TRBV5-1 with TRBJ2-7; the match to TRBD2 covers 9 bases. The V gene's germline CDR1 is SGHRS and CDR2 YFSETQ. Trimming at V came to 0 bases and at J to 1 base, leaving 2 bases not matched to a gene. The CDR3 runs 15 residues. CDR3 sequence: CASSLASGGSYEQYF. The CDR3 DNA sequence: TGCGCCAGCAGCTTGGCGAGCGGGGGGTCCTACGAGCAGTACTTC.

V is TRBV19 and J is TRBJ2-3, with no clear D. The V end was cut by 5 bases, the J end by 0 bases, with 15 bases between. Germline-derived CDR1 and CDR2 are LNHDA and SQIVND (reference sequence). The CDR3 totals 16 residues. The CDR3 is CASSDLRTASTDTQYF. Written as DNA, the CDR3 is TGTGCCAGTAGTGACCTCCGCACAGCTAGCACAGATACGCAGTATTTT. Filled out from reference TRBV19 and TRBJ2-3, the complete variable domain reads DGGITQSPKYLFRKEGQNVTLSCEQNLNHDAMYWYRQDPGQGLRLIYYSQIVNDFQKGDIAEGYSVSREKKESFPLTVTSAQKNPTAFYLCASSDLRTASTDTQYFGPGTRLTVL.

The chain's CDR3 is CASKASGQNNEQFF. The CDR3 coding sequence is TGTGCCAGCAAGGCTAGCGGGCAAAACAATGAGCAGTTCTTC. V is TRBV7-9 and J is TRBJ2-1; TRBD2 agrees at 8 bases. The V and J ends lost 7 bases and 5 bases, in that order; junction bases with no gene match: 7. Germline V gene sequence: CDR1 SEHNR, CDR2 FQNEAQ (reference sequence). This CDR3 is built from 14 residues.

J is TRBJ1-2 and V is TRBV28, with D maybe TRBD1 (6 bases). Germline V gene lookup returns CDR1 MDHEN and CDR2 SYDVKM. This CDR3 is 14 amino acids long. Deletions cut 3 bases from V and 6 bases from J, with 14 bases between. The CDR3 DNA reads as TGTGCCAGCAGTTTGGCAGGGGTGGGGAATGGCTACACCTTC. Protein product: CASSLAGVGNGYTF.

The chain employs TRBV10-3 and TRBJ2-5, with 9 bases identical to TRBD1. The germline CDR1 and CDR2 sequences are ENHRY and SYGVKD. The CDR3 covers 13 residues. Trimming at V came to 6 bases and at J to 5 bases, leaving 4 bases not matched to a gene. CDR3 sequence (DNA): TGTGCCATCAGGGGACAGGGTGGGGAGACCCAGTACTTC. The encoded protein is CAIRGQGGETQYF.

The chain carries TRBV27 and TRBJ1-4; maybe TRBD1 (5 bases). The V gene lost 5 bases and the J gene lost 8 bases, with 15 bases spanning the gap. Looked up from germline, CDR1 is MNHEY and CDR2 is SMNVEV (reference sequence). The CDR3 spans 14 residues. This CDR3 is CASSNTGGREKLFF. CDR3 in DNA: TGTGCCAGCAGTAATACAGGAGGGAGGGAAAAACTGTTTTTT.

This clone has only one observation. The rearrangement joins TRBV5-4 to TRBJ2-6, with 11 bases matching TRBD1. Germline V lookup: CDR1 SGHNT, CDR2 YYREEE (reference sequence). CDR3 length: 17 amino acids. V gave up 3 bases and J gave up 2 bases; unmatched junction bases: 4. The DNA for the CDR3 is TGTGCCAGCAGCTCTCCGGGACAGGGGGCTGGGGCCAACGTCCTGACTTTC. Protein sequence: CASSSPGQGAGANVLTF.

The genes are TRBV25-1 and TRBJ2-3; a weak D match, TRBD2 (6 bases). The CDR3 runs 15 residues. Trimming took 2 bases from V and 0 from J, leaving 9 bases between them. CDR1 and CDR2 from the germline V gene are MGHDK and SYGVNS. The CDR3 protein is CASSETGVSTDTQYF. CDR3 DNA: TGTGCCAGCAGTGAAACGGGGGTGAGCACAGATACGCAGTATTTT.

The V gene is TRBV7-2, the J gene TRBJ1-5; a possible D gene is TRBD1 (6 bases). The germline V gene has CDR1 SGHTA and CDR2 FQGNSA. The length of the CDR3 is 15 residues. Deletions cut 1 base from V and 6 bases from J, with 13 bases between. This CDR3 reads CASSLVTGRGQPQHF. In nucleotides, the CDR3 is TGTGCCAGCAGCTTAGTAACGGGCAGGGGTCAGCCCCAGCATTTT.

The chain combines TRBV2 with TRBJ1-4, with D unclear. Germline loops: CDR1 SNHLY, CDR2 FYNNEI. This CDR3 contains 13 residues. Trimming left V 5 bases short and J 7 bases short, with 11 bases between. The CDR3 here is CASSTMAVEKLFF. CDR3 nucleotide sequence: TGTGCCAGCAGTACCATGGCGGTTGAAAAACTGTTTTTT.

V and J are TRBV27 and TRBJ2-5, with 9 bases matching TRBD2. The V gene's germline CDR1 is MNHEY and CDR2 SMNVEV (reference sequence). V was clipped by 6 bases and J by 2 bases; unmatched bases: 13. This CDR3 comprises 17 residues. The CDR3 nucleotides are TGTGCCAGCAGGCCTACTATAAGCGGGAGGCAACAAGAGACCCAGTACTTC. It yields the protein CASRPTISGRQQETQYF.

The chain combines TRBV27 with TRBJ1-2; possibly TRBD1 for D (5 bases). Between the trimmed V and J ends, which lost 3 bases and 2 bases, there was a span of 10 bases. Germline V gives CDR1 MNHEY, CDR2 SMNVEV (reference sequence). The CDR3 has 14 residues. This CDR3 is CASSLGLGNYGYTF. CDR3 in DNA: TGTGCCAGCAGTTTGGGGCTCGGGAACTATGGCTACACCTTC.

The V gene is TRBV30, the J gene TRBJ2-3, with 7 nucleotides matching TRBD1. CDR1 and CDR2 (germline): GTSNPN, SVGIG (reference sequence). Trimming at V came to 4 bases and at J to 2 bases, leaving 6 bases not matched to a gene. The CDR3 runs to 14 residues. CDR3 DNA: TGTGCCTGGACGGGACAGACGATCACAGATACGCAGTATTTT. Translating it yields CAWTGQTITDTQYF.

The genes are TRBV4-3 and TRBJ2-6; 7 bases fit TRBD1. The CDR3 contains 16 residues. V was pared by 3 bases and J by 0 bases, with 2 bases of the junction left unmatched. Per the germline V gene, CDR1 is LGHNA and CDR2 is YSLEER. CDR3 residues: CASSHDRASGANVLTF. The CDR3 region has the DNA TGCGCCAGCAGCCATGACAGGGCCTCTGGGGCCAACGTCCTGACTTTC.

The rearrangement uses TRBV7-2 and TRBJ1-2, with 7 bases fitting TRBD1. The ends lost 3 bases at V and 6 bases at J; junction bases unmatched: 4. The CDR3 is made up of 13 amino acids. CDR1 is SGHTA, CDR2 FQGNSA, per germline. CDR3 coding DNA: TGTGCCAGCAGCTTCCACGGGACAGATGGCTACACCTTC. Amino acid sequence: CASSFHGTDGYTF.

The CDR3 here is CATKDRANTGELFF. The DNA for the CDR3 is TGTGCCACCAAGGACAGGGCCAACACCGGGGAGCTGTTTTTT. The V call is TRBV7-9, the J call TRBJ2-2; 8 nucleotides align to TRBD1. The CDR3 contains 14 residues. V lost 10 bases to trimming and J lost 2 bases; unmatched junction nucleotides: 6. Germline CDR1 and CDR2: SEHNR and FQNEAQ (reference sequence).

V is TRBV5-1 and J is TRBJ2-1, with TRBD1 identical over 7 bases. This CDR3 contains 14 residues. V was clipped by 2 bases and J by 3 bases; unmatched bases: 2. Germline V gene lookup returns CDR1 SGHRS and CDR2 YFSETQ. Here the CDR3 DNA reads TGCGCCAGCAGCTTAGGGGACAGCTACAATGAGCAGTTCTTC. It yields the protein CASSLGDSYNEQFF.

The chain is built from TRBV7-2 and TRBJ2-1; TRBD2 is a possible D gene (5 bases). V gave up 5 bases and J gave up 9 bases, with 17 bases separating them. CDR1 and CDR2 (germline): SGHTA, FQGNSA. This CDR3 is built from 14 residues. CDR3 in amino acids: CASSAQRSGSEQFF. In DNA, the CDR3 is TGTGCCAGCAGCGCCCAACGGTCGGGGTCTGAGCAGTTCTTC.

The CDR3 loop reads CASSQDRVRGVGNTIYF. In DNA, the CDR3 is TGCGCCAGCAGCCAAGATAGAGTACGGGGGGTTGGAAACACCATATATTTT. V usage is TRBV4-1 and J usage is TRBJ1-3; weak D call: TRBD1 (5 bases). Trimming pared 0 bases from V and 3 bases from J, leaving 15 bases between. Germline values: CDR1 MGHRA, CDR2 YSYEKL. The CDR3 is 17 residues long.

This chain uses TRBV27 with TRBJ2-4; tentative D call: TRBD2 (7 bases). This CDR3 is built from 18 residues. In germline, CDR1 is MNHEY, CDR2 SMNVEV (reference sequence). Trimming removed 3 bases at V and 0 bases at J, with 18 bases between. This chain's CDR3 is CASSFKGGNLLAKNIQYF. CDR3 nucleotide sequence: TGTGCCAGCAGTTTCAAGGGGGGGAATCTTCTAGCCAAAAACATTCAGTACTTC.